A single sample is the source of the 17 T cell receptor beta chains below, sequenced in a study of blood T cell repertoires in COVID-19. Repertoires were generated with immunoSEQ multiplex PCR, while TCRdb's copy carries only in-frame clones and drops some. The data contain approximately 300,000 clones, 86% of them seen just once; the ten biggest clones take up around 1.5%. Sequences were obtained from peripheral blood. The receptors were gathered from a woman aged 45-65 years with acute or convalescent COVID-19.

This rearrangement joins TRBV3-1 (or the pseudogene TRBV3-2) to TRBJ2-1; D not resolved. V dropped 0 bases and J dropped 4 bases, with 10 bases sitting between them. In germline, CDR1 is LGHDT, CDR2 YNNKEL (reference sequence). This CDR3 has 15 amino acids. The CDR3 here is CASSQEPGLYNEQFF. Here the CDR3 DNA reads TGTGCCAGCAGCCAAGAACCCGGGTTATACAATGAGCAGTTCTTC.

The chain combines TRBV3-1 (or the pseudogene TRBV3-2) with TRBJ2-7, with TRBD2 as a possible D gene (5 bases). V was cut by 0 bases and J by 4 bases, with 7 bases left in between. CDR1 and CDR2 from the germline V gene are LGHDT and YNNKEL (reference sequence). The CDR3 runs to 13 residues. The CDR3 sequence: CASSQDSGYEQYF. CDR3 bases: TGTGCCAGCAGCCAAGATTCGGGGTACGAGCAGTACTTC.

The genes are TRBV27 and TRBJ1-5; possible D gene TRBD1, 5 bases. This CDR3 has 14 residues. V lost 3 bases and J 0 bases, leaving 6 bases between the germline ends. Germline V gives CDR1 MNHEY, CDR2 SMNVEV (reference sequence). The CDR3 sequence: CASSFQGSNQPQHF. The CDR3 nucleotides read TGTGCCAGCAGTTTTCAGGGTAGCAATCAGCCCCAGCATTTT.

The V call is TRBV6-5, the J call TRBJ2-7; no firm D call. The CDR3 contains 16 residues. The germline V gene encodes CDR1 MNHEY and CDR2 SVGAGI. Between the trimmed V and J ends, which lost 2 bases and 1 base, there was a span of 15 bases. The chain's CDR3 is CASSYTPPPSSYEQYF. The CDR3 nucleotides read TGTGCCAGCAGTTACACTCCCCCCCCTAGTTCCTACGAGCAGTACTTC.

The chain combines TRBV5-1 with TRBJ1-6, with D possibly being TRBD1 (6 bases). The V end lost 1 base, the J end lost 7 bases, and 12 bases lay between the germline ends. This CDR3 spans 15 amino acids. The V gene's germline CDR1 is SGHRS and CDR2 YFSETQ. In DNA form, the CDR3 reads TGCGCCAGCAGCTTGACCGCAGGGGCGAATTCACCCCTCCACTTT. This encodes CASSLTAGANSPLHF.

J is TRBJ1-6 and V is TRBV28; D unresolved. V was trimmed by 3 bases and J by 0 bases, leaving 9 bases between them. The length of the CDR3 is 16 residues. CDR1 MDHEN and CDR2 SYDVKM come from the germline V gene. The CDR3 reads CASSFGQSSYNSPLHF. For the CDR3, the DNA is TGTGCCAGCAGTTTTGGGCAGAGCTCCTATAATTCACCCCTCCACTTT.

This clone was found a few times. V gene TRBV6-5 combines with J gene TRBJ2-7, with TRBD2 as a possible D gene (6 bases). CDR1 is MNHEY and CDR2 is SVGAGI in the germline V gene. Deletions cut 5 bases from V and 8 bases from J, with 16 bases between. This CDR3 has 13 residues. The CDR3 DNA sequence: TGTGCCAGCAGTCCATACCCGGGAGACAAGCAGTACTTC. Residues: CASSPYPGDKQYF.

CDR3 in amino acids: CASRGLNQPQHF. DNA for the CDR3: TGTGCCAGCAGGGGCCTTAATCAGCCCCAGCATTTT. The V gene is TRBV6-5, the J gene TRBJ1-5; D is undetermined. Germline loops: CDR1 MNHEY, CDR2 SVGAGI. The V end was cut by 6 bases, the J end by 4 bases, with 7 bases between. This CDR3 spans 12 amino acids.

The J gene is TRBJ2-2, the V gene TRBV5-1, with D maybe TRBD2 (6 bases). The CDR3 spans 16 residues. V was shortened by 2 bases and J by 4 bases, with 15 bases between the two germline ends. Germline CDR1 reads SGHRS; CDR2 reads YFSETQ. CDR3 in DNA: TGCGCCAGCAGCTTTTCCGGCGGAGGGGTCACCGGGGAGCTGTTTTTT. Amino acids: CASSFSGGGVTGELFF.

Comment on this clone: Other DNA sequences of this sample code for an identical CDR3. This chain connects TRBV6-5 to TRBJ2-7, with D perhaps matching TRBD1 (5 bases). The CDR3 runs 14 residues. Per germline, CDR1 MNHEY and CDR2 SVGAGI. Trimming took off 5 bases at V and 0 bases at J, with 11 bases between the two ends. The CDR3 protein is CASSPTGFSYEQYF. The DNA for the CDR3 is TGTGCCAGCAGTCCTACAGGATTCTCCTACGAGCAGTACTTC.

This chain's CDR3 is CATSDLSKQGTYEQYF. The CDR3 DNA reads as TGTGCCACCAGTGACCTAAGTAAACAGGGTACCTACGAGCAGTACTTC. J is TRBJ2-7 and V is TRBV24-1, with D perhaps TRBD1 (6 bases). V lost 4 bases, J lost 2 bases, and 17 bases lay in between. The CDR3 length is 16 residues. Germline V CDR1 and CDR2: KGHDR, SFDVKD.

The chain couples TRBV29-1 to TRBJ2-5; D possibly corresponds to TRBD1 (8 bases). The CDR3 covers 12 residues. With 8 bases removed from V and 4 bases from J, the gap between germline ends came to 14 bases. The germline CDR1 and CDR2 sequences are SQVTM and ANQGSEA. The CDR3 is CSSTGGGETQYF. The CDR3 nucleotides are TGCAGCTCTACAGGGGGGGGAGAGACCCAGTACTTC.

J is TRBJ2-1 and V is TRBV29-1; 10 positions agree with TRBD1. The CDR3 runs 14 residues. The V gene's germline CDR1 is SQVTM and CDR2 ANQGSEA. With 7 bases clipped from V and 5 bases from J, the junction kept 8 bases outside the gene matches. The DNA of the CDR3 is TGCAGCGACCAAGCCGGGACAGGGGACAATGAGCAGTTCTTC. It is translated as CSDQAGTGDNEQFF.

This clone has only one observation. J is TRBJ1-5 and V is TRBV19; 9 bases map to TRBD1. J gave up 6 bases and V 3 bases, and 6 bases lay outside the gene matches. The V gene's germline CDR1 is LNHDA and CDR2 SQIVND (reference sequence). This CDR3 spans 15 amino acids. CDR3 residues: CASSMGGQGIQPQHF. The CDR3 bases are TGTGCCAGTAGTATGGGAGGACAGGGGATTCAGCCCCAGCATTTT.

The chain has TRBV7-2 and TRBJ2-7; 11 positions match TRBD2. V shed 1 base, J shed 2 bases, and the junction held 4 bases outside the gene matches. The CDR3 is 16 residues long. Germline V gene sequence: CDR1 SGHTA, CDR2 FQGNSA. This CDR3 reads CASSLVTSGSPYEQYF. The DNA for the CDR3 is TGTGCCAGCAGCTTAGTAACTAGCGGGAGTCCCTACGAGCAGTACTTC.

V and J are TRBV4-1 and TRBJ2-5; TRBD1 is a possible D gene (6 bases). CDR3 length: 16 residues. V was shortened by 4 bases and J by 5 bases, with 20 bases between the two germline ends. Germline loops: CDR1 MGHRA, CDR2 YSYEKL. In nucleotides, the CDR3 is TGCGCCAGCAGCCGAGCCTCATCAGGGGAGTGGGAGACCCAGTACTTC. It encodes CASSRASSGEWETQYF.

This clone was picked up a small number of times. CDR3: CASSFSGRADEQYF. The CDR3 nucleotides read TGCGCCAGCAGCTTCAGCGGGAGGGCCGACGAGCAGTACTTC. This chain links TRBV5-1 with TRBJ2-7, with 10 bases matching TRBD2. The CDR3 is 14 amino acids. The V segment lost 2 bases and the J segment 5 bases; nucleotides outside the gene matches: 4. Germline V CDR1 and CDR2: SGHRS, YFSETQ.